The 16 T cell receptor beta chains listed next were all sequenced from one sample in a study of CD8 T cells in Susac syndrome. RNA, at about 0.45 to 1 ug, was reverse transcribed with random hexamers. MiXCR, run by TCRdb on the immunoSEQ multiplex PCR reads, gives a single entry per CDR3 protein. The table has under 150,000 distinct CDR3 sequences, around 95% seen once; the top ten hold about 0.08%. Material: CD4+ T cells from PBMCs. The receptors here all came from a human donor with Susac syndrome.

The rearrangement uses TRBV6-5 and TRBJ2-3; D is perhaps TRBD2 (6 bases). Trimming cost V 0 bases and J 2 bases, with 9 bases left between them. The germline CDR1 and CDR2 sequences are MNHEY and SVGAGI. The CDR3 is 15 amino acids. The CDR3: CASSYSRGTTDTQYF. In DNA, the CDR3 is TGTGCCAGCAGTTACTCGCGCGGGACCACAGATACGCAGTATTTT.

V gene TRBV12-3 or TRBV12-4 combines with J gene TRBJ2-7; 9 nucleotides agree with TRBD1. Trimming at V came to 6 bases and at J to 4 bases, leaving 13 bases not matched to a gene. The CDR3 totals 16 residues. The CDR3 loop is CASSPPQGQGGYEQYF. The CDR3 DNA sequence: TGTGCCAGCAGCCCACCCCAGGGACAGGGCGGTTACGAGCAGTACTTC.

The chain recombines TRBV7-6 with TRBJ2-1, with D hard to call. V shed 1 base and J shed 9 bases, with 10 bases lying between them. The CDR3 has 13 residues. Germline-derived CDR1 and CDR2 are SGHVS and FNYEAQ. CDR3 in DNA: TGTGCCAGCAGCTTAGAAGACTTGGGTGAGCAGTTCTTC. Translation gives CASSLEDLGEQFF.

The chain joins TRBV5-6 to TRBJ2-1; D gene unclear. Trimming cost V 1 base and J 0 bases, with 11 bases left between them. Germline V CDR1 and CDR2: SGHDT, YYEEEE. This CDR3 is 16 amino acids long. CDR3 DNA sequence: TGTGCCAGCAGCTTGTCTCCGGCTAGCTCCTACAATGAGCAGTTCTTC. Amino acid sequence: CASSLSPASSYNEQFF.

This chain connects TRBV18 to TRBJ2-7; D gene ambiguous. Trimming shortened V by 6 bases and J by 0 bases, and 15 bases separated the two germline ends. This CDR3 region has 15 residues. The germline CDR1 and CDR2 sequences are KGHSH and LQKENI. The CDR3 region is CASSPGPAISYEQYF. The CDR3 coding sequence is TGTGCCAGCTCCCCTGGACCAGCTATCTCCTACGAGCAGTACTTC.

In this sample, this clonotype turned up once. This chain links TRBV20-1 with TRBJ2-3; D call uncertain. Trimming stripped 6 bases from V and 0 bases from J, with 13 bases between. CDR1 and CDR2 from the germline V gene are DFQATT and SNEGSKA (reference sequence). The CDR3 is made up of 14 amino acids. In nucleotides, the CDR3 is TGCAGTGCCTCCGGGCGGTCTAGCACAGATACGCAGTATTTT. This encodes CSASGRSSTDTQYF.

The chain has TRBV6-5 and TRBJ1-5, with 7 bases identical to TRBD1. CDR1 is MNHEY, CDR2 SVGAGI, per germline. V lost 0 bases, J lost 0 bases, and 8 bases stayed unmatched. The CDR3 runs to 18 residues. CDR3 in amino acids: CASSYSSRDSYSNQPQHF. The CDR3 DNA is TGTGCCAGCAGTTACTCCTCCCGGGACAGCTATAGCAATCAGCCCCAGCATTTT.

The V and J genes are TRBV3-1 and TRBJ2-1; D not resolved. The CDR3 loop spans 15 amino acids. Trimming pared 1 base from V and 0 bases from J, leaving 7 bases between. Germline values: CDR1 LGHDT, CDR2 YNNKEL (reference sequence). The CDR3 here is CASSQGRSSYNEQFF. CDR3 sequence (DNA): TGTGCCAGCAGCCAAGGCAGGAGCTCCTACAATGAGCAGTTCTTC.

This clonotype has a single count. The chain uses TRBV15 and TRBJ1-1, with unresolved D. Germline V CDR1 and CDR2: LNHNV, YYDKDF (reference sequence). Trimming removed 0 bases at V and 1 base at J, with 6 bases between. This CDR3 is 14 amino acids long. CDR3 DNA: TGTGCCACCAGCAGAGAAATCGGGAACACTGAAGCTTTCTTT. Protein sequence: CATSREIGNTEAFF.

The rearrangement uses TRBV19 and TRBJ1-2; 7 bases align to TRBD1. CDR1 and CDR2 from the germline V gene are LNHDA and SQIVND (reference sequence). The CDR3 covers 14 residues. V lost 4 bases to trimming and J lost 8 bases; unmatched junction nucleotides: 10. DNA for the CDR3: TGTGCCAGTAGTAAGTGGACCGACAGGGACGGCTACACCTTC. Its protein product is CASSKWTDRDGYTF.

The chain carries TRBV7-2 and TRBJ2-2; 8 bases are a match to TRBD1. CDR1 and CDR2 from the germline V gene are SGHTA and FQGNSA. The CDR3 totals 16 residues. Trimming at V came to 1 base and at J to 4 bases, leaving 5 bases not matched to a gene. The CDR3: CASSLDQGARTGELFF. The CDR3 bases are TGTGCCAGCAGCTTAGACCAGGGGGCGCGCACCGGGGAGCTGTTTTTT.

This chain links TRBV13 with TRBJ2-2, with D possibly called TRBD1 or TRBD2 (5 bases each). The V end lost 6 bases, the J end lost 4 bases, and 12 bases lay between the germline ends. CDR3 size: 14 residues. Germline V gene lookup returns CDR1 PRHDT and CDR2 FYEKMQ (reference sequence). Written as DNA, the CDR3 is TGTGCCAGCAGGCTCGGGGCCCCCACCGGGGAGCTGTTTTTT. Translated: CASRLGAPTGELFF.

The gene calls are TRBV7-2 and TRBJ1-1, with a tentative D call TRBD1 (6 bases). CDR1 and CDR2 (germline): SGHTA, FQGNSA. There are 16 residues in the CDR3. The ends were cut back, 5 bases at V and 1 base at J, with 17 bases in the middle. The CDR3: CASSPPTGHWNTEAFF. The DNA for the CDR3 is TGTGCCAGCAGCCCCCCCACAGGGCACTGGAACACTGAAGCTTTCTTT.

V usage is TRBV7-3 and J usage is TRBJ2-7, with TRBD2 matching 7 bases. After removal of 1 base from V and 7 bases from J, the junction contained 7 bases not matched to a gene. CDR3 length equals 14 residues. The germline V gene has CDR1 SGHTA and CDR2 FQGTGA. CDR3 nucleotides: TGTGCCAGCAGCTTAAAAGCCGGGGAGGGAGAGCAGTACTTC. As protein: CASSLKAGEGEQYF.

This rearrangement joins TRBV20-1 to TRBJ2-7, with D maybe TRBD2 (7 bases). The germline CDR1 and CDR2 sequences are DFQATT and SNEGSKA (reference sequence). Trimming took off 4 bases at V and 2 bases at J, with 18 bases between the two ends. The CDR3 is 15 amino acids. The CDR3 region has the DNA TGCAGTGCTAATCTACAGGGACTACGTGCCTACGAGCAGTACTTC. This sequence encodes CSANLQGLRAYEQYF.

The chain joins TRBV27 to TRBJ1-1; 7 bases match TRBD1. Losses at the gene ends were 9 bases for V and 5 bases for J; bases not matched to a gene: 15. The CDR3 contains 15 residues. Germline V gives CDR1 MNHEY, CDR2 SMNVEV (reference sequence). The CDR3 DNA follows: TGTGCCAGTAACCAACTGCGGGACAGCACTACTGAAGCTTTCTTT. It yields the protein CASNQLRDSTTEAFF.